These 19 T cell receptor beta chains originate from one sample sequenced in a study of shared clonotypes between healthy human individuals. Only in-frame clones appear in the TCRdb table, and some are missing; sequencing was by immunoSEQ multiplex PCR. The profile covers approximately 500,000 clones, with 60% to 80% appearing a single time and about an eighth taken by the ten largest. Sequencing used PBMCs. These receptors originate from a woman aged 40 to 49 in good health. Some clones in this sample may be carry-over from other donors' samples.

The genes are TRBV5-5 and TRBJ2-5; tentatively, D is TRBD1 or TRBD2 (6 bases each). The CDR3 runs to 14 residues. Germline assignment: CDR1 SGHKS and CDR2 YYEKEE (reference sequence). Trimming cost V 4 bases and J 2 bases, with 12 bases left between them. The CDR3 sequence: CASSKGGSQETQYF. The DNA for the CDR3 is TGTGCCAGCAGCAAAGGGGGGAGTCAAGAGACCCAGTACTTC. The full variable domain, with the rest looked up from reference TRBV5-5 and TRBJ2-5, is DAGVTQSPTHLIKTRGQQVTLRCSPISGHKSVSWYQQVLGQGPQFIFQYYEKEERGRGNFPDRFSARQFPNYSSELNVNALLLGDSALYLCASSKGGSQETQYFGPGTRLLVL.

This clone was seen a single time. Written as DNA, the CDR3 is TGTGCCACCAATTTAGACAGGGATAACTATGGCTACACCTTC. Translating it yields CATNLDRDNYGYTF. The gene calls are TRBV2 and TRBJ1-2; 7 nucleotides match TRBD1. Germline values: CDR1 SNHLY, CDR2 FYNNEI. The CDR3 contains 14 residues. The trim removed 10 bases at V and 1 base at J, leaving 9 bases unmatched.

The chain recombines TRBV6-1 with TRBJ2-5; TRBD2 matches 11 bases. The CDR3 sequence is 15 residues long. V shed 5 bases and J 6 bases; nucleotides not matched to a gene: 8. The germline V gene has CDR1 MNHNS and CDR2 SASEGT. The CDR3: CASSSLAGGPQTQYF. Written as DNA, the CDR3 is TGTGCCAGCAGTAGTTTAGCGGGAGGGCCTCAGACCCAGTACTTC.

This chain links TRBV30 with TRBJ2-6; D remains unclear. V lost 0 bases and J lost 2, with 2 bases in between. Germline V gene lookup returns CDR1 GTSNPN and CDR2 SVGIG (reference sequence). The CDR3 is 13 residues long. The CDR3 DNA reads TGTGCCTGGAGTGTACCTGGGGCCAACGTCCTGACTTTC. The encoded protein is CAWSVPGANVLTF.

As regards this clone: A much larger clone lies one base from this, so it may be a read error. Other DNA sequences within the sample encode an identical CDR3. CDR3 residues: CASSASGGSYNEQFF. CDR3 bases: TGTGCCAGCAGTGCTAGCGGGGGCTCCTACAATGAGCAGTTCTTC. The chain combines TRBV6-4 with TRBJ2-1, with 10 bases matching TRBD2. Germline CDR1 reads MRHNA; CDR2 reads SNTAGT. The CDR3 has 15 amino acids. J lost 0 bases, V lost 4 bases, and 0 bases had no gene match.

The chain joins TRBV9 to TRBJ2-5, with TRBD2 matching over 11 bases. Germline values: CDR1 SGDLS, CDR2 YYNGEE. The CDR3 is made up of 15 amino acids. J lost 2 bases, V lost 4 bases, and 4 bases had no gene match. CDR3 nucleotide sequence: TGTGCCAGCAGCCAGGGACTAGCGGAACAAGAGACCCAGTACTTC. Translated, it gives CASSQGLAEQETQYF.

This clone was detected once. CDR3: CASSRGQGGGGLKVTQYF. Written as DNA, the CDR3 is TGTGCCAGCAGCCGCGGACAGGGCGGAGGGGGACTCAAAGTGACCCAGTACTTC. The chain links TRBV7-6 to TRBJ2-5, with 8 bases identical to TRBD1. Germline V gene sequence: CDR1 SGHVS, CDR2 FNYEAQ. The CDR3 is made up of 18 amino acids. Unmatched junction bases numbered 21, after V lost 5 bases and J lost 7 bases.

The V call is TRBV9, the J call TRBJ2-3, with 11 bases aligning to TRBD2. Germline V gene sequence: CDR1 SGDLS, CDR2 YYNGEE. CDR3 length: 15 amino acids. Trimming cost V 0 bases and J 6 bases; bases outside gene matches: 3. Here the CDR3 reads CASSVDIAGGDTQYF. CDR3 DNA: TGTGCCAGCAGCGTAGACATAGCGGGAGGGGATACGCAGTATTTT.

This clone has ten or more counts. The V call is TRBV11-2, the J call TRBJ2-7, with 8 bases aligning to TRBD1. Germline CDR1 SGHAT, CDR2 FQNNGV. This CDR3 region has 14 residues. V lost 3 bases to trimming and J lost 5 bases; unmatched junction nucleotides: 6. The CDR3 reads CASSFRTGQDEQYF. CDR3 sequence (DNA): TGTGCCAGCAGCTTTCGGACAGGGCAGGACGAGCAGTACTTC.

V and J are TRBV11-1 and TRBJ1-2; 7 bases agree with TRBD1. The germline V gene has CDR1 SGHAT and CDR2 FQDESV (reference sequence). With V trimmed by 6 bases and J by 0 bases, 7 bases remained unmatched. The CDR3 covers 15 residues. The CDR3 loop reads CASSKGTASNYGYTF. The CDR3 nucleotides are TGTGCCAGCAGTAAAGGGACAGCCTCTAACTATGGCTACACCTTC. Using reference TRBV11-1 and TRBJ1-2 for the parts outside the CDR3, the full variable domain is EAEVAQSPRYKITEKSQAVAFWCDPISGHATLYWYRQILGQGPELLVQFQDESVVDDSQLPKDRFSAERLKGVDSTLKIQPAELGDSAMYLCASSKGTASNYGYTFGSGTRLTVV.

CDR3 coding DNA: TGTGCCAGTAGCCTTGGGGGCTGCGAGCAGTACTTC. Protein: CASSLGGCEQYF. V and J are TRBV19 and TRBJ2-7, with D possibly TRBD1 on 6 matching bases. Germline V CDR1 and CDR2: LNHDA, SQIVND (reference sequence). V shed 6 bases and J shed 6 bases, with 12 bases lying between them. The CDR3 totals 12 residues.

This clone was seen a handful of times. The chain carries TRBV7-9 and TRBJ2-1; D ambiguous. The V and J ends lost 5 bases and 4 bases respectively, with 3 bases between them. The germline CDR1 and CDR2 sequences are SEHNR and FQNEAQ (reference sequence). This CDR3 is built from 11 residues. The CDR3 protein is CASSNYNEQFF. CDR3 coding DNA: TGTGCCAGCAGCAATTACAATGAGCAGTTCTTC.

The J gene is TRBJ2-7, the V gene TRBV10-3; TRBD2 aligns across 7 bases. The V gene's germline CDR1 is ENHRY and CDR2 SYGVKD. There are 16 residues in the CDR3. V lost 7 bases, J lost 1 base, and 13 bases stayed unmatched. The CDR3 bases are TGTGCCATCAACGGGGAGAAACCGGGAGGATCCTACGAGCAGTACTTC. It yields the protein CAINGEKPGGSYEQYF.

This clone showed up just a few times. This chain uses TRBV5-1 with TRBJ2-5; 8 bases line up with TRBD1. TRBJ2-7 explains the end of the DNA better; the J call may be wrong. The germline V gene has CDR1 SGHRS and CDR2 YFSETQ. This CDR3 has 16 residues. CDR3 coding DNA: TGCGCCAGCAGCTTGGCCGGGACAGGAAACCTCTACGAGCAGTACTTC. As protein: CASSLAGTGNLYEQYF.

Here the CDR3 DNA reads TGTGCCAGCAGCCCCAGGACTAGCGGGAACTACAATGAGCAGTTCTTC. Translation: CASSPRTSGNYNEQFF. V usage is TRBV7-9 and J usage is TRBJ2-1; the match to TRBD2 covers 12 bases. V lost 5 bases to trimming and J lost 3 bases; unmatched junction nucleotides: 5. Germline lookup yields CDR1 SEHNR and CDR2 FQNEAQ (reference sequence). This CDR3 comprises 16 residues.

The gene calls are TRBV6-4 and TRBJ2-5; a possible D gene is TRBD1 (5 bases). Germline V gene lookup returns CDR1 MRHNA and CDR2 SNTAGT. The CDR3 has 13 amino acids. Trimming left V 5 bases short and J 5 bases short, with 12 bases between. Written as DNA, the CDR3 is TGTGCCAGCAGTAGCACAGGTGGGGAGACCCAGTACTTC. Its protein product is CASSSTGGETQYF.

In its sample, this clone was seen many times. V is TRBV18 and J is TRBJ1-2; D is perhaps TRBD1 (6 bases). The length of the CDR3 is 15 residues. Trimming pared 6 bases from V and 6 bases from J, leaving 20 bases between. Germline V gives CDR1 KGHSH, CDR2 LQKENI. CDR3 loop: CASSPTAAGENGYTF. CDR3 DNA: TGTGCCAGCTCTCCCACGGCGGCAGGGGAAAATGGCTACACCTTC.

CDR3 loop: CASSNNRHTVSPEAFF. For the CDR3, the DNA is TGTGCCAGTAGTAACAACAGGCATACCGTATCCCCTGAAGCTTTCTTT. The V call is TRBV19, the J call TRBJ1-1; weak D call: TRBD1 (5 bases). The V and J ends lost 4 bases and 6 bases respectively, with 21 bases between them. Germline V gene data show CDR1 as LNHDA and CDR2 as SQIVND (reference sequence). The CDR3 loop spans 16 amino acids.

The rearrangement uses TRBV7-3 and TRBJ2-2; 10 nucleotides align to TRBD1. The CDR3 sequence is 15 residues long. With V trimmed by 2 bases and J by 6 bases, 3 bases remained unmatched. In germline, CDR1 is SGHTA, CDR2 FQGTGA. The DNA of the CDR3 is TGTGCCAGCAGCTTACATGGACAGGGGGCCGGGGAGCTGTTTTTT. This translates into CASSLHGQGAGELFF.